The TCR beta chain described here comes from a study of metastatic and nonmetastatic thyroid tumors. Across the whole study: The authors compared repertoires across blood and tumor or nodule tissue from malignant and benign thyroid patients.

All patients reached thyroid surgery having received no treatment beforehand. Many counts were recorded for this clone. Using MiXCR, TCRdb re-called clones from the PCR reads. The table includes tens of thousands of clones, 25% detected once. The sequencing input was blood. This receptor was identified in a female donor with papillary thyroid cancer or a benign thyroid nodule (not recorded which). Some clones in this sample may be carry-over from other donors' samples.

Here the CDR3 reads CASRGVGMNTEAFF. The CDR3 DNA reads TGTGCCAGCAGGGGGGTCGGGATGAACACTGAAGCTTTCTTT. This rearrangement joins TRBV6-1 to TRBJ1-1, with a tentative D call TRBD1 (5 bases). This CDR3 has 14 residues. The germline CDR1 and CDR2 sequences are MNHNS and SASEGT. With 6 bases removed from V and 0 bases from J, the gap between germline ends came to 11 bases.